The rows below give T cell receptor beta chains drawn from one sample of a study of cytomegalovirus exposure and HLA in healthy donors. Method: immunoSEQ multiplex PCR; TCRdb's copy keeps in-frame clones and lacks some. The sample has about 200,000 clones, approximately 78% seen once; the top ten hold under 7.5%. Input material: PBMCs. These receptors originate from a woman aged 50 to 60 in good health and CMV-seropositive. The CDR3 runs from the conserved cysteine through the conserved F or W. The order of the fields is J gene, V gene, clone size, D gene, CDR3 DNA, CDR3 protein. A D gene is named only where the DNA matches it firmly. Only part of the rows carry a size: once, few, many, or a class if the clone is expanded.

>TRBJ2-2|TRBV27|.|.
TGTGCCAGCAGTTTATTTAGTCGGGCCGGGGAGCTGTTTTTT
CASSLFSRAGELFF
>TRBJ2-2|TRBV5-1|.|TRBD1
TGCGCCAGCAGCCTACAGGGGTTGGGCGGGGAGCTGTTTTTT
CASSLQGLGGELFF
>TRBJ1-1|TRBV13|few|.
TGTGCCAGCAGCCCGGGGGACCCTACCCTGGGGACTGAAGCTTTCTTT
CASSPGDPTLGTEAFF
>TRBJ2-2|TRBV5-6|.|.
TGTGCCAGCAGGACCACAGGGTACCCCGGGGAGCTGTTTTTT
CASRTTGYPGELFF
>TRBJ2-2|TRBV5-1|.|.
TGCGCCAGCATTGCGTACACCGGGGAGCTGTTTTTT
CASIAYTGELFF
>TRBJ2-7|TRBV18|.|.
TGTGCCAGCTCACCGGTGTCGGGTAGTCCCTACGAGCAGTACTTC
CASSPVSGSPYEQYF
>TRBJ1-4|TRBV5-1|.|TRBD1
TGCGCCAGCAGCGATGGGACAGGAGAGGATGAAAAACTGTTTTTT
CASSDGTGEDEKLFF
>TRBJ2-3|TRBV7-2|.|TRBD2
TGTGCCAGCAGCTTAGAAGCTAGCGGGAGTTTCCCAGATACGCAGTATTTT
CASSLEASGSFPDTQYF
>TRBJ2-3|TRBV10-2|.|.
TGCGCCAGCAGTGAAGCCCGCACAGATACGCAGTATTTT
CASSEARTDTQYF
>TRBJ2-7|TRBV18|.|TRBD1
TGTGCCAGCTCACCACAGGGGGCGGGCTACGAGCAGTACTTC
CASSPQGAGYEQYF
>TRBJ1-1|TRBV5-1|.|.
TGCGCCAGCAAGGAGAACAGGGCCACTGAAGCTTTCTTT
CASKENRATEAFF
>TRBJ1-2|TRBV5-1|.|TRBD1
TGCGCCAGCAGCTCACCCGGGACAGGGGTGGGCTACACCTTC
CASSSPGTGVGYTF
>TRBJ1-3|TRBV7-2|few|.
TGTGCCAGCAGCTTCTCTCTGGGGAGGTTAGGCTCTGGAAACACCATATATTTT
CASSFSLGRLGSGNTIYF
>TRBJ1-2|TRBV5-1|.|TRBD1
TGCGCCAGCAGCCCAAAGATCGACAGGGCCTTAGGCTACACCTTC
CASSPKIDRALGYTF
>TRBJ2-7|TRBV14|once|TRBD1
TGTGCCAGCAGCAGAACCGACAGGGGGCGCGTACTTTCCTACGAGCAGTACTTC
CASSRTDRGRVLSYEQYF